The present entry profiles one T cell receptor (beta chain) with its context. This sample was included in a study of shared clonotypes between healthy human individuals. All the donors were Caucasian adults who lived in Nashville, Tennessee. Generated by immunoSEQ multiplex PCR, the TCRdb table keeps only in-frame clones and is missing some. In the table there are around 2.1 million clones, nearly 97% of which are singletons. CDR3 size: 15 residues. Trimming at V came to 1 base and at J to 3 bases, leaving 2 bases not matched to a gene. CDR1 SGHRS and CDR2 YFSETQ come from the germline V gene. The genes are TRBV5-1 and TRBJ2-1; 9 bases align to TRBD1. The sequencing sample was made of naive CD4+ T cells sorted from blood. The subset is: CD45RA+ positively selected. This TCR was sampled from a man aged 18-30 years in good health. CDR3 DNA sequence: TGCGCCAGCAGCTTGACAGGGGGCGACTACAATGAGCAGTTCTTC. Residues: CASSLTGGDYNEQFF. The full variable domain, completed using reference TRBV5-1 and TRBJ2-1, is KAGVTQTPRYLIKTRGQQVTLSCSPISGHRSVSWYQQTPGQGLQFLFEYFSETQRNKGNFPGRFSGRQFSNSRSEMNVSTLELGDSALYLCASSLTGGDYNEQFFGPGTRLTVL.